The 18 T cell receptor beta chains below were found in one sample sequenced in a study of identical twins. TCRdb re-called the 5' RACE reads through MiXCR, storing one row per CDR3 protein. Among roughly 570,000 distinct CDR3 sequences listed, around 9.6% were seen once. The same sample was also studied in work on yellow fever vaccine responses in identical twins.

Sequenced material: PBMCs. These receptors were collected from a woman younger than 30 in good health.

This rearrangement joins TRBV27 to TRBJ2-7; 8 bases are a match to TRBD1. Germline trimming cut 3 bases from V and 0 bases from J; bases unmatched to any gene: 13. CDR1 and CDR2 (germline): MNHEY, SMNVEV (reference sequence). CDR3 length: 18 residues. The CDR3 here is CASSFGTPGQDSSYEQYF. The DNA of the CDR3 is TGTGCCAGCAGTTTCGGCACCCCGGGACAGGACTCCTCCTACGAGCAGTACTTC.

The table lists this clonotype with many counts. The chain recombines TRBV4-3 with TRBJ2-1; 9 bases map to TRBD2. V was pared by 4 bases and J by 5 bases, with 9 bases of the junction left unmatched. The CDR3 sequence is 16 residues long. CDR1 is LGHNA, CDR2 YSLEER, per germline. The DNA of the CDR3 is TGCGCCAGCAGCCGGAGAACTAGCGGGCTAAACAATGAGCAGTTCTTC. The encoded protein is CASSRRTSGLNNEQFF.

This clonotype was seen a few times. V is TRBV11-2 and J is TRBJ2-1; 8 bases fit TRBD2. Germline lookup yields CDR1 SGHAT and CDR2 FQNNGV. Trimming at V came to 4 bases and at J to 15 bases, leaving 14 bases not matched to a gene. CDR3 length: 14 amino acids. CDR3 sequence: CASSSPGLAGFGFF. Written as DNA, the CDR3 is TGTGCCAGCAGCTCACCCGGACTAGCCGGCTTCGGGTTCTTC. Full variable domain (missing parts from reference TRBV11-2 and TRBJ2-1): EAGVAQSPRYKIIEKRQSVAFWCNPISGHATLYWYQQILGQGPKLLIQFQNNGVVDDSQLPKDRFSAERLKGVDSTLKIQPAKLEDSAVYLCASSSPGLAGFGFFGPGTRLTVL.

A note on this clonotype: The junction shows a germline mismatch at one end, possibly a read error. The V call is TRBV12-3 or TRBV12-4, the J call TRBJ2-1; 10 nucleotides align to TRBD2. The CDR3 runs 18 residues. CDR3 sequence (DNA): TGTGCCCGCAGTTTTACACCCGGGCTAGCGGGAGTAAACCATGAGCAGTTCTTC. Amino acid sequence: CARSFTPGLAGVNHEQFF.

This clonotype was recorded at least ten times. V is TRBV7-9 and J is TRBJ2-1, with TRBD2 matching 12 bases. The germline CDR1 and CDR2 sequences are SEHNR and FQNEAQ (reference sequence). V dropped 7 bases and J dropped 9; count of bases not matched to a gene: 7. The CDR3 length is 14 residues. CDR3 loop: CASTRLAGVVEQFF. The CDR3 coding sequence is TGTGCCAGCACACGACTAGCGGGAGTAGTTGAGCAGTTCTTC.

This clonotype has just a few counts. The chain uses TRBV4-2 and TRBJ2-3; D not resolved. V gave up 0 bases and J gave up 4 bases, with 5 bases separating them. From germline, CDR1 is LGHNA and CDR2 YNFKEQ. This CDR3 has 13 residues. CDR3 region: CASSQDWADTQYF. DNA of the CDR3: TGTGCCAGCAGCCAAGATTGGGCAGATACGCAGTATTTT.

This clonotype was counted between two and nine times. The chain has TRBV7-8 and TRBJ1-1, with 7 bases fitting TRBD1. V lost 1 base and J lost 1; bases outside the gene matches: 6. Germline lookup yields CDR1 SGHVS and CDR2 FQNEAQ. This CDR3 is 16 amino acids long. The CDR3, as DNA: TGTGCCAGCAGCTTAGGGGGAAGACAGGGGAACACTGAAGCTTTCTTT. Translated: CASSLGGRQGNTEAFF.

This clonotype was detected only a few times. The chain joins TRBV20-1 to TRBJ2-1, with 7 bases fitting TRBD2. CDR3 length: 15 amino acids. Germline V gene data show CDR1 as DFQATT and CDR2 as SNEGSKA (reference sequence). The junction had 8 bases not matched to a gene; V was cut back by 1 base and J by 5 bases. This chain's CDR3 is CSARVDRGTNNEQFF. Here the CDR3 DNA reads TGCAGTGCTAGAGTCGATCGGGGGACTAACAATGAGCAGTTCTTC.

This clonotype was seen ten or more times. CDR3 region: CSVEREPIEAFF. In nucleotides, the CDR3 is TGCAGCGTTGAACGGGAGCCTATTGAAGCTTTCTTT. This rearrangement joins TRBV29-1 to TRBJ1-1, with D unclear. This CDR3 region has 12 residues. The germline V gene has CDR1 SQVTM and CDR2 ANQGSEA. V lost 2 bases, J lost 7 bases, and 11 bases lay in between. Full variable domain (remainder filled in from reference TRBV29-1 and TRBJ1-1): SAVISQKPSRDICQRGTSLTIQCQVDSQVTMMFWYRQQPGQSLTLIATANQGSEATYESGFVIDKFPISRPNLTFSTLTVSNMSPEDSSIYLCSVEREPIEAFFGQGTRLTVV.

This clonotype came up a few times. The chain has TRBV29-1 and TRBJ2-7; D gene uncertain. The germline V gene has CDR1 SQVTM and CDR2 ANQGSEA. The CDR3 length is 12 residues. V dropped 3 bases and J dropped 5 bases, with 11 bases sitting between them. The CDR3 DNA reads TGCAGCGTTGATAGTTTAGGCGACGAGCAGTACTTC. Translating it yields CSVDSLGDEQYF.

Only a few counts were recorded for this clonotype. The V call is TRBV12-3 or TRBV12-4, the J call TRBJ2-6; maybe TRBD1 (5 bases). Trimming took off 6 bases at V and 4 bases at J, with 13 bases between the two ends. The CDR3 sequence is 15 residues long. The CDR3 here is CASRNPGSGANVLTF. CDR3 coding DNA: TGTGCCAGCAGGAACCCAGGGTCCGGGGCCAACGTCCTGACTTTC.

In this sample, this clonotype turned up a few times. This chain connects TRBV2 to TRBJ2-7, with TRBD2 identical over 9 bases. The V gene end was trimmed by 0 bases and the J gene end by 2 bases; junction bases not matched to a gene: 8. The CDR3 spans 17 residues. Germline assignment: CDR1 SNHLY and CDR2 FYNNEI. CDR3 in amino acids: CASSEARGTSRPYEQYF. In DNA, the CDR3 is TGTGCCAGCAGTGAAGCGCGGGGGACTAGCAGACCCTACGAGCAGTACTTC.

Many counts were recorded for this clonotype. V usage is TRBV11-1 and J usage is TRBJ2-2, with D maybe TRBD1 (7 bases). The CDR3 is 15 amino acids. The V end was cut by 2 bases, the J end by 7 bases, with 14 bases between. CDR1 SGHAT and CDR2 FQDESV come from the germline V gene (reference sequence). The CDR3 is CASSLLGRGVGELFF. CDR3 nucleotides: TGTGCCAGCAGCTTACTGGGCAGGGGGGTCGGGGAGCTGTTTTTT.

This clonotype was counted only a few times. The chain is built from TRBV7-3 and TRBJ2-1; D assignment may be TRBD1 or TRBD2 (6 bases each). Trimming removed 6 bases from V and 7 bases from J, with 13 bases in between. This CDR3 region has 13 residues. CDR1 SGHTA and CDR2 FQGTGA come from the germline V gene. The CDR3 loop reads CASRLGGHNEQFF. The CDR3 DNA reads as TGTGCCAGCAGGCTTGGGGGGCATAATGAGCAGTTCTTC. Supplemented by reference TRBV7-3 and TRBJ2-1, the full variable domain reads GAGVSQTPSNKVTEKGKYVELRCDPISGHTALYWYRQSLGQGPEFLIYFQGTGAADDSGLPNDRFFAVRPEGSVSTLKIQRTERGDSAVYLCASRLGGHNEQFFGPGTRLTVL.

V usage is TRBV19 and J usage is TRBJ1-2, with D unresolved. The CDR3 is 15 residues long. The ends were cut back, 6 bases at V and 7 bases at J, with 21 bases in the middle. CDR1 LNHDA and CDR2 SQIVND come from the germline V gene (reference sequence). The CDR3 protein is CASSHPYSSFPGYTF. The DNA of the CDR3 is TGTGCCAGTAGCCATCCTTATTCCAGCTTCCCTGGCTACACCTTC. Filled out from reference TRBV19 and TRBJ1-2, the complete variable domain reads DGGITQSPKYLFRKEGQNVTLSCEQNLNHDAMYWYRQDPGQGLRLIYYSQIVNDFQKGDIAEGYSVSREKKESFPLTVTSAQKNPTAFYLCASSHPYSSFPGYTFGSGTRLTVV.

This clonotype was seen just once. The chain joins TRBV14 to TRBJ2-7; 7 bases are a match to TRBD1. The germline CDR1 and CDR2 sequences are SGHDN and FVKESK. Trimming at V came to 1 base and at J to 3 bases, leaving 6 bases not matched to a gene. The length of the CDR3 is 15 residues. The CDR3 region is CASSQGWDRDYEQYF. Here the CDR3 DNA reads TGTGCCAGCAGCCAAGGTTGGGACAGAGACTACGAGCAGTACTTC.

The V call is TRBV27, the J call TRBJ2-2; D is unclear. The V gene's germline CDR1 is MNHEY and CDR2 SMNVEV (reference sequence). With 4 bases removed from V and 4 bases from J, the gap between germline ends came to 19 bases. The CDR3 length is 17 residues. The CDR3 sequence is CASSSQVRQDSTGELFF. The CDR3 DNA reads TGTGCCAGCAGTTCCCAAGTCAGGCAGGATTCCACCGGGGAGCTGTTTTTT.

The sample holds a few counts of this clonotype. The chain joins TRBV29-1 to TRBJ1-2; D ambiguous. Deletions cut 3 bases from V and 0 bases from J, with 8 bases between. This CDR3 region has 13 residues. Germline V lookup: CDR1 SQVTM, CDR2 ANQGSEA. This chain's CDR3 is CSVDWRANYGYTF. CDR3 coding DNA: TGCAGCGTTGACTGGCGTGCTAACTATGGCTACACCTTC.